This T cell receptor beta chain came from a study of shared clonotypes between healthy human individuals. In the naive CD8 group, cells lacked CD45RO and were positively selected for CCR7, so terminally differentiated effector memory CD45RA+ cells were left out. The donor cohort consisted entirely of Caucasian adults residing in Nashville, Tennessee. Note on this clone: Its target is unknown. Other DNA sequences in the sample encode the same CDR3.

TCRdb's table, derived via immunoSEQ multiplex PCR, lists solely in-frame clones and lacks some. The table lists 1.5 million to 2.5 million clones, around 96% of them singletons. Notes on the study in general: The sharing of 5% to 6.5% of naive CD4 clonotypes was seen across a few donors. It was the non-shared clonotypes that had lower generation probabilities than clonotypes shared by all four donors.

The CDR3 is 14 residues long. The V gene's germline CDR1 is SGHVS and CDR2 FNYEAQ. Trimming cost V 2 bases and J 4 bases; bases outside gene matches: 3. V usage is TRBV7-6 and J usage is TRBJ2-7; 9 bases match TRBD2. Sequences were obtained from naive CD8+ T cells sorted from blood. This clonotype was obtained from a man between 18 and 35 years old in good health. This chain's CDR3 is CASSLSGGSYEQYF. The CDR3 bases are TGTGCCAGCAGCTTAAGCGGGGGGAGTTACGAGCAGTACTTC.